A selection of T cell receptor beta chains follows, all from one sample in a study of blood T cell repertoires in COVID-19. This table comes from immunoSEQ multiplex PCR, and its TCRdb copy is limited to in-frame clones, with some not included. This sample has around 300,000 clones, with more than 75% found just once. Sequenced material: PBMCs or T cells enriched from blood (not recorded which). The receptors were gathered from an older woman in a cohort exposed to, infected with or recovered from COVID-19 (not recorded which). Both conserved end residues are part of each CDR3. D genes are given only for firm matches. Clone size, where shown, is once, few, many, or a class for clones that have expanded.

- | TRBJ1-1 | TRBV6-5 | TRBD1 | TGTGCCAGCAGTTACCCTGGACAGGGCCCGAACACTGAAGCTTTCTTT | CASSYPGQGPNTEAFF
- | TRBJ2-3 | TRBV7-9 | - | TGTGCCAGCAGTTCCGGGACAACTAGCACAGATACGCAGTATTTT | CASSSGTTSTDTQYF
- | TRBJ1-1 | TRBV2 | - | TGTGCCAGCAGTGAAGCCTGGGGGGGCAGTTACACTGAAGCTTTCTTT | CASSEAWGGSYTEAFF
- | TRBJ1-3 | TRBV30 | - | TGTGCCTGGACCGCGGCGGGGGGCGGGTCTGGAAACACCATATATTTT | CAWTAAGGGSGNTIYF
few | TRBJ2-1 | TRBV23-1 | TRBD2 | TGCGCCAGCAGTCAGGGGACTAGCGAGAACAATGAGCAGTTCTTC | CASSQGTSENNEQFF
- | TRBJ2-1 | TRBV7-3 | TRBD1 | TGTGCCAGCAGCCCGCACCGGACAGGGGACAATGAGCAGTTCTTC | CASSPHRTGDNEQFF
- | TRBJ1-1 | TRBV5-1 | - | TGCGCCAGCAGTCAAAGAGGCCAGGGGAACACTGAAGCTTTCTTT | CASSQRGQGNTEAFF
- | TRBJ2-1 | TRBV7-9 | - | TGTGCCAGCAGCTTATGGCAGGGGCTCGATGAGCAGTTCTTC | CASSLWQGLDEQFF
- | TRBJ2-3 | TRBV7-3 | TRBD1 | TGTGCCAGCAGCTTAAGCCCCTTTGGACAGGGGGGTGTAGATACGCAGTATTTT | CASSLSPFGQGGVDTQYF
- | TRBJ2-7 | TRBV12-3/TRBV12-4 | - | TGTGCCAGCAGCTATCACCCCGACGAGCAGTACTTC | CASSYHPDEQYF
- | TRBJ2-4 | TRBV6-1 | TRBD2 | TGTGCCAGCAGTGATGGACTAGCGGGAGCTGGGAACATTCAGTACTTC | CASSDGLAGAGNIQYF
- | TRBJ2-6 | TRBV30 | TRBD1 | TGTGCCTGGAGTCGAGGGGGCGCCGGGGCCAACGTCCTGACTTTC | CAWSRGGAGANVLTF
- | TRBJ2-1 | TRBV2 | TRBD2 | TGTGCCAGCGGGGGACTAGCTTACAATGAGCAGTTCTTC | CASGGLAYNEQFF